This TCR beta chain was captured in a study of regulatory T cells in long-lasting Graves disease. V was clipped by 3 bases and J by 4 bases; unmatched bases: 5. The CDR3 consists of 14 residues. Arm-PCR of CDR3 regions and iRepertoire HTBI primers were used to build TCR beta libraries. Each CDR3 protein is one row after TCRdb ran MiXCR on the multiplex PCR reads. There are 440,000 or so distinct CDR3 sequences in the sample; more than 13% occur only once, and approximately 15% lies in the top ten. Time point specified: newly diagnosed GD, antithyroid drugs for less than 3 months. From RNA extracted from PBMCs, the TCR library was made. This clonotype was seen at least ten times. This sample also appeared in a second study, on T cells in Graves' hyperthyroidism and ophthalmopathy.

This sequence originates from a woman aged 25 to 39 with Graves disease. The specimen was peripheral blood mononuclear cells (PBMCs), collected at new diagnosis, from a patient treated with antithyroid drugs. The V and J genes are TRBV12-3 or TRBV12-4 and TRBJ1-2; 7 bases map to TRBD1. The chain's CDR3 is CASSLGGGLYGYTF. CDR3 bases: TGTGCCAGCAGTTTGGGAGGGGGCCTCTATGGCTACACCTTC.